A selection of T cell receptor beta chains follows, all from one sample in a study of blood T cell repertoires in COVID-19. TCRdb keeps only in-frame clones here, not all; method: immunoSEQ multiplex PCR. The repertoire has 350,000 to 450,000 clones, around 87% of them found once; the top ten carry 1% to 1.3%. The sequencing sample was made of PBMCs or T cells enriched from blood (not recorded which). Receptors originate from a man younger than 45 who had recovered from COVID-19. Both conserved end residues are part of each CDR3. A D gene is named only where the DNA matches it firmly. Where a row states a size, it is once, few, many or the class of an expanded clone; other rows omit it.

- TRBJ2-1 - TRBV29-1 15 CSASEGSVNYNEQFF TGCAGCGCCTCGGAGGGGAGCGTGAACTACAATGAGCAGTTCTTC
- TRBJ1-5 - TRBV19 14 CASSTGHGGGPQHF TGTGCCAGTAGTACCGGACACGGCGGTGGGCCCCAGCATTTT
TRBD2 TRBJ2-7 - TRBV30 15 CAWTLGLAGSYEQYF TGTGCCTGGACCCTCGGTTTAGCGGGGTCCTACGAGCAGTACTTC
TRBD2 TRBJ2-3 - TRBV24-1 18 CATSDSLAGVVLGDTQYF TGTGCCACCAGTGATTCCCTAGCGGGAGTAGTCTTAGGAGATACGCAGTATTTT
TRBD2 TRBJ2-7 few TRBV3-1/TRBV3-2 14 CASSSSGRENEQYF TGTGCCAGCAGTTCTAGCGGGAGGGAAAACGAGCAGTACTTC
- TRBJ2-3 - TRBV6-5 15 CASSRGGASTDTQYF TGTGCCAGCAGCCGCGGTGGTGCAAGCACAGATACGCAGTATTTT
- TRBJ1-2 - TRBV3-1/TRBV3-2 14 CASSQLWGSYGYTF TGTGCCAGCAGCCAACTCTGGGGCTCCTATGGCTACACCTTC
- TRBJ2-7 - TRBV4-1 14 CASRLELLSYEQYF TGCGCCAGCAGGCTAGAGCTACTCTCCTACGAGCAGTACTTC
- TRBJ2-3 - TRBV30 14 CACTGPAGSDTQYF TGTGCCTGTACCGGTCCCGCAGGGTCAGATACGCAGTATTTT
- TRBJ1-3 - TRBV7-2 12 CASSLGAYTIYF TGTGCCAGCAGCTTAGGGGCGTACACCATATATTTT